The table lists the clone carrying this TCR beta chain with a few counts. Its target is unknown. The CDR3 loop spans 15 amino acids. Germline CDR1 and CDR2: MDHEN and SYDVKM. V gave up 5 bases and J gave up 7 bases; unmatched junction bases: 9. This sample was taken from a study of breast tumors, draining lymph nodes, adjacent tissues. Findings of the study overall: Tumors had less TCR diversity than lymph nodes, more than nontumor tissue. The lymph node origin of tumor T cells was framed as consistent with a hypothesis, not demonstrated.

TCRdb analysed the multiplex PCR reads with MiXCR anew, one entry per CDR3 protein. In the table there are 120,000 or so distinct CDR3 sequences, roughly 21% of which are singletons. Breast cancer patients provided tissue from their axillary draining lymph nodes. The chain combines TRBV28 with TRBJ2-2, with TRBD1 matching over 8 bases. The receptor's source is a female donor with breast cancer. Some clones in this sample may be carry-over from other donors' samples. Sequencing input: axillary lymph node tissue. CDR3 in DNA: TGTGCCAGCAGTCCGCCCGGGACAGGAATCGGGGAGCTGTTTTTT. This codes for CASSPPGTGIGELFF.